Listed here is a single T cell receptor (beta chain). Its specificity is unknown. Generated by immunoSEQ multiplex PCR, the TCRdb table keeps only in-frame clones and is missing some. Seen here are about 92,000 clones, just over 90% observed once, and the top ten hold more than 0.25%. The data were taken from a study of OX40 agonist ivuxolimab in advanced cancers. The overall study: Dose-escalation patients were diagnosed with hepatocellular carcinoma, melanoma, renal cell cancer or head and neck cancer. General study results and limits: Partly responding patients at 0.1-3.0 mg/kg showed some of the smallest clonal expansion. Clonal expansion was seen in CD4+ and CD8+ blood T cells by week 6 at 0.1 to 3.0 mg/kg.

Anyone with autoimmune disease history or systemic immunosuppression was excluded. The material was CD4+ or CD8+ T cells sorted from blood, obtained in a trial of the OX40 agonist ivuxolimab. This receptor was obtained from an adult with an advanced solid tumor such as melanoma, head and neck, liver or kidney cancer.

CDR3: CASRAGGGTDTQYF. The CDR3 region has the DNA TGTGCCAGCAGGGCGGGAGGAGGGACAGATACGCAGTATTTT. The chain combines TRBV7-2 with TRBJ2-3; 8 bases are shared with TRBD2. Per germline, CDR1 SGHTA and CDR2 FQGNSA. V lost 6 bases to trimming and J lost 3 bases; unmatched junction nucleotides: 5. CDR3 length equals 14 residues.